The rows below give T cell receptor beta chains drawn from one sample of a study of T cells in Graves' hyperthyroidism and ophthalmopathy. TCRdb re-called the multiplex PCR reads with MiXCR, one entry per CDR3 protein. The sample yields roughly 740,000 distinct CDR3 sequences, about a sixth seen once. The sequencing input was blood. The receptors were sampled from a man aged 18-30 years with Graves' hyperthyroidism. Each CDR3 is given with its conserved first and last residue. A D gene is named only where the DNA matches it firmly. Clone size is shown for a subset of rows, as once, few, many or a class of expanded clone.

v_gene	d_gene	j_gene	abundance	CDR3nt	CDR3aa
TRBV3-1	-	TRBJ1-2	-	TGTGCCAGCAGCGGCGTTCGGCAGCCAAACTATGGCTACACCTTC	CASSGVRQPNYGYTF
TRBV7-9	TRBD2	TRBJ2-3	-	TGTGCCAGCAGCCTAAGCGGGAGAGGATATACGCAGTATTTT	CASSLSGRGYTQYF
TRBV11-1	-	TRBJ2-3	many	TGTGCCAGCAGCTTCCCCCCCGGTTGGAGGGGTACGCAGTATTTT	CASSFPPGWRGTQYF
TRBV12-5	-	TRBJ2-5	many	TGTGCTAGTGGTTTGGGGTCCGGGGCCCAAGAGACCCAGTACTTC	CASGLGSGAQETQYF
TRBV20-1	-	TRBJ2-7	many	TGCAGTGCTAGAGATCGGCAAGGGATCGAGCAGTACTTC	CSARDRQGIEQYF
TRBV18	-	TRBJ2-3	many	TGTGCCAGCACCGCCAGGGCAGGGGTCACAGATACGCAGTATTTT	CASTARAGVTDTQYF
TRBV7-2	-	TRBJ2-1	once	TGTGCCAGCAGCCCGCCCGGGGCGGTCACCTACAATGAGCAGTTCTTC	CASSPPGAVTYNEQFF
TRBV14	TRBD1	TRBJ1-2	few	TGTGCCAGCAGCCTAACAGGACAGGACTATGGCTACACCTTC	CASSLTGQDYGYTF
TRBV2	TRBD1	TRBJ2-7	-	TGTGCCAGCAGGACGGGACAGGGGCAGACCTACGAGCAGTACTTC	CASRTGQGQTYEQYF
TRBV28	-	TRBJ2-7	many	TGTGCCAGCAGTTTGCTTACAGGGTTCGCCTACGAGCAGTACTTC	CASSLLTGFAYEQYF
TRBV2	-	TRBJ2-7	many	TGTGCCAGCAGTGGGCCCCTCTACGAGCAGTACTTC	CASSGPLYEQYF
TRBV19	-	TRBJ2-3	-	TGTGCCAGTAGTATAGGGACCGTCGGAGGGCAGTATTTT	CASSIGTVGGQYF
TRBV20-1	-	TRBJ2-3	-	TGCAGTGCTAGAGATATACAGGGAGTTGTAGATACGCAGTATTTT	CSARDIQGVVDTQYF
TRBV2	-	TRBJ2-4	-	TGTGCCGCAGCGGGTACGCCTGGGATTCAGTACTTC	CAAAGTPGIQYF
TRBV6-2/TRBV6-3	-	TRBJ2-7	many	TGTGCCAGCAGCTACCTCGCCGAGCAGTACTTC	CASSYLAEQYF
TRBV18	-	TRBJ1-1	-	TGTGCCAGCTCACCGGAACTGCCGGGATTGGACACTGAAGCTTTCTTT	CASSPELPGLDTEAFF
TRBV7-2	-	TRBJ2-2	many	TGTGCCAGCAGCCCCGAGCGGGTGGGCGTTAACGGGGAGCTGTTTTTT	CASSPERVGVNGELFF
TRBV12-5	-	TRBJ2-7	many	TGTGCTAGTGGTCTCGGGACAACCTACGAGCAGTACTTC	CASGLGTTYEQYF
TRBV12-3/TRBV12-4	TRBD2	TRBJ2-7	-	TGTGCCAGCAGCAAAGCGGGAGGGCCGGGAGAGCAGTACTTC	CASSKAGGPGEQYF
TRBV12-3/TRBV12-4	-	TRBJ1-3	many	TGTGCCAGCAGGATCCCCGGGGGCGCAGGAAACACCATATATTTT	CASRIPGGAGNTIYF
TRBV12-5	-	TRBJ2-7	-	TGTGCTAGTGGTTTTCAAGGGCGGTTTCACTACGAGCAGTACTTC	CASGFQGRFHYEQYF
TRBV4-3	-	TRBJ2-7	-	TGCGCCAGCAGCCAAGTTTGGGATCAGGGCTACGAGCAGTACTTC	CASSQVWDQGYEQYF
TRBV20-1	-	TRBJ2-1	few	TGCAGTGCTAGAGGACAGGATCTCTGGGATGAGCAGTTCTTC	CSARGQDLWDEQFF
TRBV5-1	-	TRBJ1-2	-	TGCGCCAGCAGCTCGTCCGGCTATGGCTACACCTTC	CASSSSGYGYTF
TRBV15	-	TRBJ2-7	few	TGTGCCACCAGCAGAGACAGACAAGCTTTCGAGCAGTACTTC	CATSRDRQAFEQYF
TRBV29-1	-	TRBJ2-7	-	TGCAGCGTTACAGCGGACAGCTCCTACGAGCAGTACTTC	CSVTADSSYEQYF
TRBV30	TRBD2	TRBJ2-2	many	TGTGCCTGGAGTGGCCGCACTAGCGGGAGGGCCCTCGCCGGGGAGCTGTTTTTT	CAWSGRTSGRALAGELFF
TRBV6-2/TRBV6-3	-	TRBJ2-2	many	TGTGCCAGCAGTAGGAGTAGTCCGGGCACCGGGGAGCTGTTTTTT	CASSRSSPGTGELFF
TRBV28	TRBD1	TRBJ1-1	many	TGTGCCAGCAGTATCGAGGGGGCTTTCAAGGATGCTTTCTTT	CASSIEGAFKDAFF
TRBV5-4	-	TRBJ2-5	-	TGTGCCAGCAGCTTGGCCTTTGAAGAAGAGACCCAGTACTTC	CASSLAFEEETQYF
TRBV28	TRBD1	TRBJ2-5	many	TGTGCCAGCAGTGGGACAGGTACAAAACCCAAGTACTTC	CASSGTGTKPKYF
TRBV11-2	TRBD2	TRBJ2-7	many	TGTGCCAGCAGCTTTAGCGGGAGAATTGGCGAGCAGTACTTC	CASSFSGRIGEQYF
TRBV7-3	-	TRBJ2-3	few	TGTGCCAGCAGCTTAACATACACGCCGGGAGATACGCAGTATTTT	CASSLTYTPGDTQYF
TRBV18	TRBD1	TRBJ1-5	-	TGTGCCAGCTCATCCTCTAACAGGGGGCGGCATTTT	CASSSSNRGRHF
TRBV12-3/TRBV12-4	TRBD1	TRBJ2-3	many	TGTGCCAGCACCACGGGACAGGGCACAGATACGCAGTATTTT	CASTTGQGTDTQYF
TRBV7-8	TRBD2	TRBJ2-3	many	TGTGCCAGCAGCGACCGACTAGCGGATATATTCACAGATACGCAGTATTTT	CASSDRLADIFTDTQYF
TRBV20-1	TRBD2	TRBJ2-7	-	TGCAGTGCTAGTGGTCTAGCGGTCTACGAGCAGTACTTC	CSASGLAVYEQYF
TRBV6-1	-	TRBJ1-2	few	TGTGCCAGCAGTCCCCCCCAGGTTGGCTACACCTTC	CASSPPQVGYTF
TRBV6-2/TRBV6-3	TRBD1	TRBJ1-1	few	TGTGCCAGCAGGGGACAGGGCCGGGCTGAAGCTTTCTTT	CASRGQGRAEAFF